This T cell receptor (beta chain) was sequenced during a study of response to subunit inactivated influenza vaccine. The CDR3 is 12 residues long. A single record per CDR3 protein comes from TCRdb applying MiXCR to the RT-PCR reads. The data show about 520,000 distinct CDR3 sequences, with approximately 7.7% seen just once and roughly 13% held by the top ten. This clonotype showed up just a few times. Its antigen is still unknown. Whole-study results and caveats: Each seasonal influenza vaccination recruits few new T cells, the authors suggested.

J is TRBJ2-7 and V is TRBV21-1; no DNA check was done on the table's D call, TRBD2. TRBV21-1 is a pseudogene segment. This sequence originates from a man between 50 and 69 years old who received an inactivated influenza vaccine. Sample: PBMCs from blood, taken around 25 months after vaccination. CDR3 in DNA: TGTGCCAGCAGCAAGACCAGCGACGAGCAGTACTTC. Amino acids: CASSKTSDEQYF.